This TCR beta chain emerged from a study of T cell responses to AZD1222 COVID-19 vaccine. From germline, CDR1 is LGHDT and CDR2 YNNKEL (reference sequence). The CDR3 has 13 amino acids. The V end was cut by 2 bases, the J end by 7 bases, with 9 bases between. Some clones are missing from TCRdb's copy, which holds only in-frame ones; the method was immunoSEQ multiplex PCR. This table holds under 95,000 clones, roughly 90% found once. The input for sequencing was peripheral blood, taken 28 days after the second AZD1222 dose. The clonotype comes from an adult who received the AZD1222 COVID-19 vaccine. The chain employs TRBV3-1 (or the pseudogene TRBV3-2) and TRBJ2-1; possibly TRBD1 for D (5 bases). The CDR3 region has the DNA TGTGCCAGCAGCCAAAGCTCAGGGAATGAGCAGTTCTTC. Its protein is CASSQSSGNEQFF.